The present T cell receptor (beta chain) was sequenced within a study of blood T cell repertoires in COVID-19. The overall study: Spain, Italy and the United States supplied samples that represented acute and convalescent COVID-19. Sources were T cells, B-cell-depleted T cells, or PBMCs; the material itself was cDNA or gDNA.

The CDR3 is made up of 16 amino acids. Germline lookup yields CDR1 SGHTA and CDR2 FQGNSA. V dropped 3 bases and J dropped 2 bases, with 13 bases sitting between them. Method: immunoSEQ multiplex PCR; TCRdb's copy keeps in-frame clones and lacks some. The data hold 130,000 to 150,000 clones, with about 80% observed a single time. Sequencing was performed on peripheral blood. The chain links TRBV7-2 to TRBJ2-2, with D possibly TRBD2 on 6 matching bases. This sequence was found in a man between 65 and 80 years old who had recovered from COVID-19. DNA of the CDR3: TGTGCCAGCAGCTTTTTTAGCGGAACCAACACCGGGGAGCTGTTTTTT. As protein: CASSFFSGTNTGELFF.